Sequencing of this T cell receptor beta chain was carried out in a study of metastatic and nonmetastatic thyroid tumors (dated by TCRdb to 2020 to 2022). Study-wide context: The researchers compared repertoires between peripheral blood samples and tumor or nodule tissue samples from patients with malignant or benign thyroid disease. Here is what the overall study found, with its caveats: In both blood and tumor samples, malignant tumors were reported to have significantly higher TCR beta diversity than benign nodules.

As for this clone: The target of this receptor is not known. No much larger clone exists at a distance of one base, and base qualities are not known.

The CDR3 starts with the cysteine, ends with the phenylalanine, and has 16 residues. Only the CDR3 region is kept as DNA, spanning 48 bases read in frame from base 1. The junction shows trimming of 8 bases on V and 2 bases on J, and the gene matches do not reach 10 bases of it. As encoded in the germline V gene, CDR1 is MNHNS while CDR2 is SASEGT. No treatment had been received by any patient before thyroid surgery. Using T-cell receptor beta sequencing, the study looked back at clinical samples from patients collected from about 2012 to 2018. Library preparation used PCR. The instrument given in TCRdb is Illumina HiSeq 4000. High-throughput sequencing was used to profile the CDR3 region of the TCR beta-chain in every patient. Turning to the authors' computational methods: The researchers built a classifier to tell apart papillary thyroid cancer patients with distant metastasis, based on CDR3 differences among clinicopathological groups. To measure repertoire diversity the researchers used the Shannon index, while the Morisita-Horn index served to gauge how similar the tumor and blood repertoires were. In-frame beta chains were kept once TCRdb had trimmed the public reads at Q25 with fastp and called clones with MiXCR. These V and J calls originate from TCRdb's pipeline instead of the authors' own analysis. In all, the sample holds around 50,000 clones, and about 20% of those were seen once. The ten largest clones capture 3.8% of the sample.

The rearrangement joined TRBV6-1 to TRBJ1-4, with 8 bases in between that match TRBD1. Sequencing used blood. The origin of this receptor is a male donor with papillary thyroid cancer or a benign thyroid nodule (not recorded which). Some clones in this sample may be carry-over from other donors' samples. The CDR3 protein sequence reads: CASQPTGGLTNEKLFF. The bases are TGTGCCAGCCAACCCACAGGGGGACTTACTAATGAAAAACTGTTTTTT.